One and the same sample provided the 3 T cell receptor beta chains below, sequenced in a study of cytomegalovirus exposure and HLA in healthy donors. The PCR ran on 60 Vbeta and 13 Jbeta primers. Profiling relied on immunoSEQ multiplex PCR, and the TCRdb table lists in-frame clones only, not all of them. The sample holds 110,000 to 150,000 clones; more than 75% are singletons and the top ten take roughly 2.4%. The material sequenced was PBMCs. These receptors were obtained from a woman in her late teens or twenties in good health and CMV-seropositive.

This clone was recorded once. The chain carries TRBV2 and TRBJ1-2; 11 nucleotides line up with TRBD1. CDR1 is SNHLY and CDR2 is FYNNEI in the germline V gene. Trimming at V came to 1 base and at J to 8 bases, leaving 0 bases not matched to a gene. The CDR3 contains 13 residues. The CDR3 bases are TGTGCCAGCAGTGAAGGGACAGGGGGCGGCTACACCTTC. It is translated as CASSEGTGGGYTF. Complete variable domain (other parts from reference TRBV2 and TRBJ1-2): EPEVTQTPSHQVTQMGQEVILRCVPISNHLYFYWYRQILGQKVEFLVSFYNNEISEKSEIFDDQFSVERPDGSNFTLKIRSTKLEDSAMYFCASSEGTGGGYTFGSGTRLTVV.

This sequence joins TRBV18 and TRBJ1-4, with a possible D match to TRBD1 (6 bases). Germline loops: CDR1 KGHSH, CDR2 LQKENI. The CDR3 has 15 residues. V lost 3 bases, J lost 8 bases, and 16 bases lay in between. CDR3 bases: TGTGCCAGCTCACCCTCCAGGGGTAGTCGCGAAAAACTGTTTTTT. Residues: CASSPSRGSREKLFF.

The chain employs TRBV29-1 and TRBJ2-5; 7 bases map to TRBD2. Germline V lookup: CDR1 SQVTM, CDR2 ANQGSEA. The CDR3 length is 13 residues. V was clipped by 6 bases and J by 3 bases; unmatched bases: 7. The CDR3 loop reads CSVSLAQKETQYF. The DNA of the CDR3 is TGCAGCGTGTCACTAGCGCAGAAAGAGACCCAGTACTTC. Together with reference TRBV29-1 and TRBJ2-5, the CDR3 gives the full variable domain: SAVISQKPSRDICQRGTSLTIQCQVDSQVTMMFWYRQQPGQSLTLIATANQGSEATYESGFVIDKFPISRPNLTFSTLTVSNMSPEDSSIYLCSVSLAQKETQYFGPGTRLLVL.